This is a list of T cell receptor beta chains from one sample in a study of early T cells in non-severe SARS-CoV-2 infection. TCRdb reprocessed the 5' RACE reads via MiXCR and lists one record per CDR3 protein. The table lists approximately 77,000 distinct CDR3 sequences, about 16% of them singletons. Specimen: whole blood. These receptors were taken from an adult who was a healthcare worker with PCR-confirmed SARS-CoV-2 infection or an uninfected control (not recorded which). Both conserved end residues are part of each CDR3. The order of the fields is V gene, J gene, D gene, clone size, CDR3 length, CDR3 DNA, CDR3 protein. A D gene is named only where the DNA matches it firmly. Where a row states a size, it is once, few, many or the class of an expanded clone; other rows omit it.

V: TRBV12-3/TRBV12-4
J: TRBJ1-6
D: TRBD1
size: .
length: 16
DNA: TGTGCCAGCAGTGTCGACGGACAGGCCTATAATTCACCCCTCCACTTT
CDR3: CASSVDGQAYNSPLHF

V: TRBV29-1
J: TRBJ1-2
D: TRBD1
size: .
length: 15
DNA: TGCAGCGTTGAATCCCCGGACAGGGAGGTCTATGGCTACACCTTC
CDR3: CSVESPDREVYGYTF

V: TRBV9
J: TRBJ2-7
D: .
size: many
length: 14
DNA: TGTGCCAGCAGCGTTCAGTTAGCAGGGGACGAGCAGTACTTC
CDR3: CASSVQLAGDEQYF

V: TRBV2
J: TRBJ2-6
D: .
size: .
length: 14
DNA: TGTGCCAGCACTAGAAATGTTGGGGCCAACGTCCTGACTTTC
CDR3: CASTRNVGANVLTF

V: TRBV5-6
J: TRBJ1-3
D: TRBD1
size: few
length: 16
DNA: TGTGCCAGCAGCTTCCGGACAGGGGACTCTGGAAACACCATATATTTT
CDR3: CASSFRTGDSGNTIYF

V: TRBV10-3
J: TRBJ2-7
D: TRBD2
size: .
length: 17
DNA: TGTGCCATCAGTGATCAGACTAGCGGAAAAACAACCTACGAGCAGTACTTC
CDR3: CAISDQTSGKTTYEQYF

V: TRBV7-2
J: TRBJ2-3
D: .
size: few
length: 13
DNA: TGTGCCAGCAGCTTAGCGTATTCAGATACGCAGTATTTT
CDR3: CASSLAYSDTQYF

V: TRBV19
J: TRBJ1-2
D: .
size: .
length: 13
DNA: TGTGCCAGTAGTATGAGCTACGTGCCGGTCTACACCTTC
CDR3: CASSMSYVPVYTF

V: TRBV11-1
J: TRBJ2-1
D: .
size: few
length: 14
DNA: TGTGCCAGCAGCTTAGCTACCTCCTACAATGAGCAGTTCTTC
CDR3: CASSLATSYNEQFF

V: TRBV25-1
J: TRBJ2-1
D: TRBD1
size: few
length: 17
DNA: TGTGCCAGCAGTGAATATGGCTGGAGACAGGGGGCAGATGAGCAGTTCTTC
CDR3: CASSEYGWRQGADEQFF

V: TRBV5-4
J: TRBJ1-1
D: .
size: .
length: 14
DNA: TGTGCCAGCAGCCTATCATCCCCCGGCACTGAAGCTTTCTTT
CDR3: CASSLSSPGTEAFF

V: TRBV2
J: TRBJ2-7
D: .
size: few
length: 11
DNA: TGTGCCAGCAGTCCACCGGGCGAGCAGTACTTC
CDR3: CASSPPGEQYF

V: TRBV20-1
J: TRBJ2-1
D: .
size: many
length: 15
DNA: TGCAGTGCTAGAGAGGAGCGGAACTCCTACAATGAGCAGTTCTTC
CDR3: CSAREERNSYNEQFF

V: TRBV7-9
J: TRBJ2-2
D: .
size: .
length: 14
DNA: TGTGCCAGCAGACAGCCAGCCCGGACCGGGGAGCTGTTTTTT
CDR3: CASRQPARTGELFF

V: TRBV7-3
J: TRBJ2-5
D: .
size: .
length: 13
DNA: TGTGCCAGCAGCTTAGGGATCCAAGAGACCCAGTACTTC
CDR3: CASSLGIQETQYF

V: TRBV9
J: TRBJ1-6
D: .
size: few
length: 14
DNA: TGTGCCAGCAGCGTAGGGGAAATGAATTCACCCCTCCACTTT
CDR3: CASSVGEMNSPLHF

V: TRBV29-1
J: TRBJ2-7
D: .
size: .
length: 12
DNA: TGCAGCGTAACTTGGGGGACCCACGAGCAGTACTTC
CDR3: CSVTWGTHEQYF

V: TRBV6-6
J: TRBJ1-1
D: TRBD1
size: few
length: 15
DNA: TGTGCCAGCAGAAGGACAGGGGCCGAGAACACTGAAGCTTTCTTT
CDR3: CASRRTGAENTEAFF

V: TRBV4-2
J: TRBJ2-1
D: TRBD1
size: many
length: 12
DNA: TGTGCCAGCAGCCGAGGGGGCTCTGAGCAGTTCTTC
CDR3: CASSRGGSEQFF

V: TRBV19
J: TRBJ1-1
D: TRBD1
size: few
length: 13
DNA: TGTGTCTCTAAGGGACAGGGCCACACTGAAGCTTTCTTT
CDR3: CVSKGQGHTEAFF

V: TRBV7-8
J: TRBJ2-7
D: .
size: .
length: 16
DNA: TGTGCCAGCAGCTCGGTTCCCGAACTTGAATCCTACGAGCAGTACTTC
CDR3: CASSSVPELESYEQYF

V: TRBV6-1
J: TRBJ1-1
D: .
size: .
length: 13
DNA: TGTGCCAGCAAATGGGGGGAGAGCACTGAAGCTTTCTTT
CDR3: CASKWGESTEAFF

V: TRBV6-4
J: TRBJ2-3
D: TRBD2
size: many
length: 14
DNA: TGTGCCAGCAGTGAGGCGGGAGCAGGCGATACGCAGTATTTT
CDR3: CASSEAGAGDTQYF

V: TRBV7-2
J: TRBJ1-1
D: .
size: many
length: 13
DNA: TGTGCCAGCAGCTCCCAAACAGGGTTTGAAGCTTTCTTT
CDR3: CASSSQTGFEAFF

V: TRBV29-1
J: TRBJ1-1
D: .
size: .
length: 15
DNA: TGCAGCGTTGTGCTAGATCGGCCGCCGGGCGCTGAAGCTTTCTTT
CDR3: CSVVLDRPPGAEAFF

V: TRBV7-6
J: TRBJ2-5
D: TRBD1
size: .
length: 14
DNA: TGTGCCAGCAGCTTAAGGACAGGGGGAGAGACCCAGTACTTC
CDR3: CASSLRTGGETQYF

V: TRBV28
J: TRBJ2-7
D: TRBD1
size: many
length: 14
DNA: TGTGCCAGCAGTCCCCCGGGACAGTCCTACGAGCAGTACTTC
CDR3: CASSPPGQSYEQYF

V: TRBV20-1
J: TRBJ1-5
D: .
size: few
length: 13
DNA: TGCAGTGCTAGAGATGTCATCTATCAGCCCCAGCATTTT
CDR3: CSARDVIYQPQHF

V: TRBV11-3
J: TRBJ1-2
D: .
size: few
length: 12
DNA: TGTGCCAGCAGCTTAGAAGGGGTCGGCTACACCTTC
CDR3: CASSLEGVGYTF

V: TRBV2
J: TRBJ1-6
D: .
size: .
length: 15
DNA: TGTGCCAGCAGTGATCAGCAGGGGCGAAATTCACCCCTCCACTTT
CDR3: CASSDQQGRNSPLHF

V: TRBV7-2
J: TRBJ2-5
D: .
size: few
length: 15
DNA: TGTGCCAGCAGCTTAGTATACAGGGATGAAGAGACCCAGTACTTC
CDR3: CASSLVYRDEETQYF